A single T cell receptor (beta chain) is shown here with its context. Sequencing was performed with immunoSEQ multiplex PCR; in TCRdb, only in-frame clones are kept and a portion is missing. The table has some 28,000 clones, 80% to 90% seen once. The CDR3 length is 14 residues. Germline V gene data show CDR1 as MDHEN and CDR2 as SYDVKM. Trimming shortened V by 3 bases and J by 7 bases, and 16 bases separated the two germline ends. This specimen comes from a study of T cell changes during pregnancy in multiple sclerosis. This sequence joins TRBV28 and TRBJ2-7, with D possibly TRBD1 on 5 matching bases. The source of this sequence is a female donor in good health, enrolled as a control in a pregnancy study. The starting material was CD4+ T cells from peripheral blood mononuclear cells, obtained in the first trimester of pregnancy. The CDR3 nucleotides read TGTGCCAGCAGTTTGGCCCCCCCTAGGGGTGAGCAGTACTTC. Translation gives CASSLAPPRGEQYF.